This T cell receptor beta chain came from a study of blood T cell repertoires in COVID-19. Study in general: Spain, Italy and the United States supplied samples that represented acute and convalescent COVID-19. Sample material is recorded as cDNA or gDNA derived from T cells, B-cell-depleted T cells, or PBMCs.

The CDR3 loop spans 13 amino acids. V gave up 0 bases and J gave up 15 bases, with 16 bases separating them. Germline V gene data show CDR1 as SGHRS and CDR2 as YFSETQ. In the study's own analysis: Cell counts per sample came from amplifying reference gene primers. Some clones are missing from TCRdb's copy, which holds only in-frame ones; the method was immunoSEQ multiplex PCR. The DNA was the basis for D and trimming; V, J and clone size are from that table. This repertoire shows about half a million clones, 70% to 90% found once; its top ten account for more than 3%. The sequence was obtained from a human donor in a cohort sampled during active COVID-19. The V call is TRBV5-1, the J call TRBJ2-1; tentative D call: TRBD1 (5 bases). Sequenced sample: peripheral blood. The CDR3 DNA follows: TGCGCCAGCAGCTTGGCTATACAGGATTTCCCGTTCTTC. Protein: CASSLAIQDFPFF.